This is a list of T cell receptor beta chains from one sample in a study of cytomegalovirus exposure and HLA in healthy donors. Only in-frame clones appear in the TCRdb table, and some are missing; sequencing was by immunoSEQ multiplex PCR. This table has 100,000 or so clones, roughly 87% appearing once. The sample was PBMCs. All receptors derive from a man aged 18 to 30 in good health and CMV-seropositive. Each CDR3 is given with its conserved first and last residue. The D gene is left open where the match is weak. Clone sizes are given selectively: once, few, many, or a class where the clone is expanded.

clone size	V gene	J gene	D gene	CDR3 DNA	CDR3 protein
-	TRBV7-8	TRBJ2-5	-	TGTGCCAGCAGCCCTTCTATCCAAGAGACCCAGTACTTC	CASSPSIQETQYF
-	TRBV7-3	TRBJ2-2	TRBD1	TGTGCCAGCAGCTCACAGGGGTTCGGGTCCGGGGAGCTGTTTTTT	CASSSQGFGSGELFF
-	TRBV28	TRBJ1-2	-	TGTGCCAGCAGTTTATCTTGGGGGGATAGAGGGTATGGCTACACCTTC	CASSLSWGDRGYGYTF
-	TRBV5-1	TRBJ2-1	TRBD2	TGCGCCAGCAGCTTGGTATTAGCGGGGGGAGACAATGAGCAGTTCTTC	CASSLVLAGGDNEQFF
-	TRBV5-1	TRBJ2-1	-	TGCGCCAGCAGCGGAAACCTACAGGGTTGGTCCTACAATGAGCAGTTCTTC	CASSGNLQGWSYNEQFF
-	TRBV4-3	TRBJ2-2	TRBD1	TGCGCCAGCAGCCAAGACCTAACCCAGGGGGATACCGGGGAGCTGTTTTTT	CASSQDLTQGDTGELFF
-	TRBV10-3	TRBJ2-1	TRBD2	TGTGCCATCAAGGATCCGGGGGGGCCCAATGAGCAGTTCTTC	CAIKDPGGPNEQFF
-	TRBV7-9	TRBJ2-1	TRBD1	TGTGCCAGCAGGCGCGAACAGGGGCGGTTTGAGCAGTTCTTC	CASRREQGRFEQFF
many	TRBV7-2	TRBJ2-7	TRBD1	TGTGCCAGCAGCTTAAACAGGGGGCCCTCCTACGAGCAGTACTTC	CASSLNRGPSYEQYF
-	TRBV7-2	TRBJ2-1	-	TGTGCCAGCAGCTTAGAAAGTTGGGACTATGAGCAGTTCTTC	CASSLESWDYEQFF
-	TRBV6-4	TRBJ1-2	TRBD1	TGTGCCAGCCTAGAAATCCAGGGGGCTAACTATGGCTACACCTTC	CASLEIQGANYGYTF
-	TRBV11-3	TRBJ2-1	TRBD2	TGTGCCAGCAGCTTAGACCTAAGCGGGAGGGCCTACAATGAGCAGTTCTTC	CASSLDLSGRAYNEQFF
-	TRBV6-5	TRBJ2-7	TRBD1	TGTGCCAGCAGACCAGGGGGTCCCTACGAGCAGTACTTC	CASRPGGPYEQYF
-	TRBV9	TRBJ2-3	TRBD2	TGTGCCAGCAGCGTACAGGCTAGCGGGGGGGCCATCAATTTAGATACGCAGTATTTT	CASSVQASGGAINLDTQYF
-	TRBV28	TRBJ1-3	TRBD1	TGTGCCAGCAGCTTGGAAACAGGGGGCGGAAACACCATATATTTT	CASSLETGGGNTIYF
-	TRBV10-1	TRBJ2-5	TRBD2	TGCGCCACCGGAAAGACTAGCGGCCCCCAAGAGACCCAGTACTTC	CATGKTSGPQETQYF
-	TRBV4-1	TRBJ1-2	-	TGCGCCAGCAGCCAAGATGACACTGCTAACTATGGCTACACCTTC	CASSQDDTANYGYTF
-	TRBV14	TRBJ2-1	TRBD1	TGTGCCAGCAGCCTGAACAGGGGGCACATCTACAATGAGCAGTTCTTC	CASSLNRGHIYNEQFF
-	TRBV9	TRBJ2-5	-	TGTGCCAGCAGCGTAGCTTCAGGGCGGGGGCCGCAAGAGACCCAGTACTTC	CASSVASGRGPQETQYF
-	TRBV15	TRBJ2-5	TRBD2	TGTGCCACCAGCAGAGCATTAGCGGGGGGCGGTGAGACCCAGTACTTC	CATSRALAGGGETQYF
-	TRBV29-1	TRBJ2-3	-	TGCAGCGTTGCCCTGCCGAAAGCCAACACAGATACGCAGTATTTT	CSVALPKANTDTQYF
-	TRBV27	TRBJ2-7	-	TGTGCCAGCGGCAATCAGGGGAGCTCCTACGAGCAGTACTTC	CASGNQGSSYEQYF
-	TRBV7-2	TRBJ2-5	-	TGTGCCAGCAGCCGGGGGGAGACCCAGTACTTC	CASSRGETQYF
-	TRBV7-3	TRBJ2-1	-	TGTGCCAGCGGCCCCGGGGGCGGGAGTCAAAATGAGCAGTTCTTC	CASGPGGGSQNEQFF
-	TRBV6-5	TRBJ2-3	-	TGTGCCAGCAGTTACTCGGCTAGCCCAAGCACAGATACGCAGTATTTT	CASSYSASPSTDTQYF
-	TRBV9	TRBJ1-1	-	TGTGCCAGCAGCGTGGTACACAACACTGAAGCTTTCTTT	CASSVVHNTEAFF